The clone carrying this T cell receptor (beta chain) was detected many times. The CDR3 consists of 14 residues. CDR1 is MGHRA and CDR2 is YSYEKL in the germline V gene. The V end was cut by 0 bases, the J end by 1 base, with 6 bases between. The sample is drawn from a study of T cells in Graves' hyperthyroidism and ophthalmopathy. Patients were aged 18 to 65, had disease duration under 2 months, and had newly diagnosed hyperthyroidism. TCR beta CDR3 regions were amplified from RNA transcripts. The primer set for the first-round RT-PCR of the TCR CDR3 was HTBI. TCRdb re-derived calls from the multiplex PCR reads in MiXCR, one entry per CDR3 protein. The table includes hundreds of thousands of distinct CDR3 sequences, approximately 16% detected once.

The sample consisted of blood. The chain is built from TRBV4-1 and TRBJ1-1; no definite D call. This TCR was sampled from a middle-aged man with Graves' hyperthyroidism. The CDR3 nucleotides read TGCGCCAGCAGCCAAGATACACAGAACACTGAAGCTTTCTTT. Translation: CASSQDTQNTEAFF.